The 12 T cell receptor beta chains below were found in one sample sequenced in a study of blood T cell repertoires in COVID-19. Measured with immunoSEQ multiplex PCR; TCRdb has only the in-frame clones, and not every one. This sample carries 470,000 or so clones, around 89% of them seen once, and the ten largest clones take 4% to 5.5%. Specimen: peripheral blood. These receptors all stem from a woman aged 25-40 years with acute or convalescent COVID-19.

The CDR3, as DNA: TGCGCCAGCAGCCAAATGCTGTCAGTGGGGGGGGTAAGATTCAATGAGCAGTTCTTC. As protein: CASSQMLSVGGVRFNEQFF. The genes are TRBV4-1 and TRBJ2-1, with 7 bases fitting TRBD2. J gave up 6 bases and V 2 bases, and 19 bases lay outside the gene matches. The CDR3 is 19 residues long. Germline V gene data show CDR1 as MGHRA and CDR2 as YSYEKL.

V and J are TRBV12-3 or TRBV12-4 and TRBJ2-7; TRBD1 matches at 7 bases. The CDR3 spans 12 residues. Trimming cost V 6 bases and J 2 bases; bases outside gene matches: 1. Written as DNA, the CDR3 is TGTGCCAGCAGGGGACAGACCTACGAGCAGTACTTC. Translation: CASRGQTYEQYF.

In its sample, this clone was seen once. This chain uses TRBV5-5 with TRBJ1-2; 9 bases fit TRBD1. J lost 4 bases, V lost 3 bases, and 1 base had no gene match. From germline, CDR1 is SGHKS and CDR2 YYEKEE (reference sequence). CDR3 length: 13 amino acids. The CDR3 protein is CASSSGQGYGYTF. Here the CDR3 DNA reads TGTGCCAGCAGCTCGGGACAGGGCTATGGCTACACCTTC.

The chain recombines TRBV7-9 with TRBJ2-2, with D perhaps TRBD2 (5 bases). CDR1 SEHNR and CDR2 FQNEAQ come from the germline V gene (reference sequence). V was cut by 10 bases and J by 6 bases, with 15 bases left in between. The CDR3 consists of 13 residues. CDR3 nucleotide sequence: TGTGCCATATGGACTCTGAAGGCCGGGGAGCTGTTTTTT. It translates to CAIWTLKAGELFF. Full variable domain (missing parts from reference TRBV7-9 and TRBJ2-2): DTGVSQNPRHKITKRGQNVTFRCDPISEHNRLYWYRQTLGQGPEFLTYFQNEAQLEKSRLLSDRFSAERPKGSFSTLEIQRTEQGDSAMYLCAIWTLKAGELFFGEGSRLTVL.

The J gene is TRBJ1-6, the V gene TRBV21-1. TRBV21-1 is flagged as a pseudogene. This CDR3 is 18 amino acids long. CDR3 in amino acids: CASPSSEPQPRYNSPLHF. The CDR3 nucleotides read TGTGCCAGCCCGAGCAGCGAACCACAACCAAGATACAATTCACCCCTCCACTTT.

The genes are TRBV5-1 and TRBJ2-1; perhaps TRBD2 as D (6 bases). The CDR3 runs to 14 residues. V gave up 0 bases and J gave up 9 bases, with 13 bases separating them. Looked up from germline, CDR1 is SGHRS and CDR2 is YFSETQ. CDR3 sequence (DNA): TGCGCCAGCAGCTTGGGACTAGGTATCCTTGAGCAGTTCTTC. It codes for CASSLGLGILEQFF.

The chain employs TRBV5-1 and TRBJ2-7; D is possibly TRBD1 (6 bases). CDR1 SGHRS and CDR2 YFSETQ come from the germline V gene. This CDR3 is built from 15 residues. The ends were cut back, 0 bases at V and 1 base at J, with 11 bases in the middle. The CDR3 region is CASSLGQATSYEQYF. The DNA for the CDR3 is TGCGCCAGCAGCTTGGGACAGGCGACATCCTACGAGCAGTACTTC.

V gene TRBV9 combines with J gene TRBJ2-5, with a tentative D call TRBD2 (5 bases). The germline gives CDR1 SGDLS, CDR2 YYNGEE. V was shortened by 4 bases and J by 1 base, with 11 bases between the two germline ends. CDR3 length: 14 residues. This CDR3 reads CASSPGLGQETQYF. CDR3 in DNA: TGTGCCAGCAGCCCAGGACTTGGCCAAGAGACCCAGTACTTC.

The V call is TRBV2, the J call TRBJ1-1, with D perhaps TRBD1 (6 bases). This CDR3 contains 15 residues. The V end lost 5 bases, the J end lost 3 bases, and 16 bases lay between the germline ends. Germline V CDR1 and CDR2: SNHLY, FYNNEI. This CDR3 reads CASSLQGSQYTEAFF. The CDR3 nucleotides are TGTGCCAGCAGTCTCCAGGGGTCTCAATACACTGAAGCTTTCTTT.

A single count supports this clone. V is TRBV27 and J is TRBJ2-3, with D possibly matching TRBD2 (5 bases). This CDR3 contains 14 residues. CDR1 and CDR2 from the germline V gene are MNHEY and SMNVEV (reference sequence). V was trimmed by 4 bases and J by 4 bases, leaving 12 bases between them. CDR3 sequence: CASSSELGSDTQYF. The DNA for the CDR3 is TGTGCCAGCAGTTCCGAACTAGGCTCAGATACGCAGTATTTT.

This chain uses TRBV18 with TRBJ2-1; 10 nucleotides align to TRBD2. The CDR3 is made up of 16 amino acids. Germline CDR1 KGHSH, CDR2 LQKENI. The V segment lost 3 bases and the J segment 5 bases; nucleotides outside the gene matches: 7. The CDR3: CASSPIAGGLDNEQFF. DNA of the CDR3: TGTGCCAGCTCACCTATAGCGGGGGGCCTGGACAATGAGCAGTTCTTC.

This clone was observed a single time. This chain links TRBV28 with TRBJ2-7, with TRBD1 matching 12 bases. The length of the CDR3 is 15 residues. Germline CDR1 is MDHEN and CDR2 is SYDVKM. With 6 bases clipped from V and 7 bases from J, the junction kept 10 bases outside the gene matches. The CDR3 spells CASSLQGQGAQEQYF. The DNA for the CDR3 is TGTGCCAGCAGCCTACAGGGACAGGGGGCGCAGGAGCAGTACTTC. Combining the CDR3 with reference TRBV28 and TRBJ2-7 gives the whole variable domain DVKVTQSSRYLVKRTGEKVFLECVQDMDHENMFWYRQDPGLGLRLIYFSYDVKMKEKGDIPEGYSVSREKKERFSLILESASTNQTSMYLCASSLQGQGAQEQYFGPGTRLTVT.